This T cell receptor beta chain is from a study of blood T cell repertoires in COVID-19. Turning to the study itself: The origin of the acute and convalescent COVID-19 samples was the United States, Italy and Spain. PBMCs, B-cell-depleted T cells, or T cells were the source of the cDNA or gDNA that made up the material.

Germline values: CDR1 MNHEY, CDR2 SMNVEV (reference sequence). Trimming stripped 6 bases from V and 8 bases from J, with 16 bases between. CDR3 length: 13 residues. In the study's own analysis: Amplifying reference gene primers gave estimates of nucleated cell counts. TCRdb's table, derived via immunoSEQ multiplex PCR, lists solely in-frame clones and lacks some. The V and J calls and clone size are taken from that table; D and trimming were inferred from the DNA. The data contain some 100,000 clones, roughly 87% of them singletons. Sequenced sample: peripheral blood. The V call is TRBV27, the J call TRBJ1-2; D possibly corresponds to TRBD1 (6 bases). This clonotype was sampled from an elderly woman with active COVID-19. The CDR3 DNA reads as TGTGCCAGCAGCCATCCGGGACAAGGAGGCTACACCTTC. Its translation: CASSHPGQGGYTF.